One sample yielded the 22 T cell receptor beta chains listed below, sequenced in a study of identical twins. Each CDR3 protein gets one entry after TCRdb re-called the 5' RACE reads with MiXCR. The sample includes about 690,000 distinct CDR3 sequences, approximately 6% of them seen just once. The material sequenced was naive T cells sorted from blood. These receptors all stem from a man between 18 and 35 years old in good health.

This clonotype has at least ten counts. This chain uses TRBV20-1 with TRBJ1-4; no reliable D call. The CDR3 length is 14 residues. V was clipped by 2 bases and J by 3 bases, with 10 bases between them. Per the germline V gene, CDR1 is DFQATT and CDR2 is SNEGSKA (reference sequence). CDR3 bases: TGCAGTGCTAGAAGGACTGGAGCTAATGAAAAACTGTTTTTT. Protein sequence: CSARRTGANEKLFF.

This clonotype showed up many times. The chain has TRBV29-1 and TRBJ2-1; no clear D gene. The CDR3 extends over 14 amino acids. The V end lost 5 bases, the J end lost 3 bases, and 14 bases lay between the germline ends. Germline assignment: CDR1 SQVTM and CDR2 ANQGSEA. Here the CDR3 DNA reads TGCAGCGTTCCCGGCGGCGCGGTCTACAATGAGCAGTTCTTC. Its protein product is CSVPGGAVYNEQFF.

J is TRBJ1-4 and V is TRBV5-1, with D perhaps TRBD1 (5 bases). The germline V and J ends were trimmed by 6 bases and 5 bases, with 14 bases remaining between them. This CDR3 has 14 residues. Germline lookup yields CDR1 SGHRS and CDR2 YFSETQ. The CDR3 bases are TGCGCCAGCACCGCTGACAGAAAGAATGAAAAACTGTTTTTT. Its translation is CASTADRKNEKLFF.

This chain joins TRBV30 and TRBJ2-3; D not resolved. Trimming removed 3 bases from V and 4 bases from J, with 8 bases in between. This CDR3 spans 12 amino acids. Germline CDR1 and CDR2: GTSNPN and SVGIG (reference sequence). CDR3 residues: CAWSSRPDTQYF. CDR3 nucleotides: TGTGCCTGGAGCTCTAGACCAGATACGCAGTATTTT.

The sample holds many counts of this clonotype. The chain combines TRBV5-1 with TRBJ2-5, with a weak D call TRBD1 (6 bases). Trimming cost V 5 bases and J 2 bases, with 19 bases left between them. The CDR3 is 16 residues long. Germline values: CDR1 SGHRS, CDR2 YFSETQ. This CDR3 reads CASSSHRDTLQETQYF. The CDR3 DNA reads as TGCGCCAGCAGTTCCCATCGGGACACCTTACAAGAGACCCAGTACTTC.

This clonotype appeared a few times. The chain uses TRBV6-2 or TRBV6-3 and TRBJ2-2, with 8 bases identical to TRBD1. This CDR3 has 15 residues. Per germline, CDR1 MNHEY and CDR2 SVGEGT. Trimming cost V 2 bases and J 6 bases; bases outside gene matches: 5. The CDR3 spells CASSYPLTGAGELFF. As DNA, the CDR3 is TGTGCCAGCAGTTACCCTTTGACAGGGGCCGGGGAGCTGTTTTTT.

The table lists this clonotype with many counts. The V gene is TRBV15, the J gene TRBJ1-1; possibly TRBD1 for D (6 bases). Germline V gene lookup returns CDR1 LNHNV and CDR2 YYDKDF (reference sequence). This CDR3 comprises 14 residues. The V end was cut by 1 base, the J end by 2 bases, with 8 bases between. Written as DNA, the CDR3 is TGTGCCACCAGCAGAGGACAGGTTAACACTGAAGCTTTCTTT. It yields the protein CATSRGQVNTEAFF.

This clonotype was counted ten times or more. This sequence joins TRBV29-1 and TRBJ2-1; D is uncertain. CDR3 length: 11 residues. Trimming cost V 3 bases and J 4 bases, with 4 bases left between them. Germline lookup yields CDR1 SQVTM and CDR2 ANQGSEA. The CDR3 nucleotides are TGCAGCGTTGACGGATACAATGAGCAGTTCTTC. Its translation is CSVDGYNEQFF.

This clonotype was observed a few times. J is TRBJ2-1 and V is TRBV5-1; 10 bases are a match to TRBD2. The CDR3 extends over 15 amino acids. Unmatched junction bases numbered 5, after V lost 2 bases and J lost 6 bases. Germline CDR1 and CDR2: SGHRS and YFSETQ. CDR3 nucleotide sequence: TGCGCCAGCAGCTTTCTAGCGGGAGCCCGCAATGAGCAGTTCTTC. Its translation: CASSFLAGARNEQFF.

This clonotype was detected ten times or more. The chain couples TRBV10-3 to TRBJ2-1, with a possible D match to TRBD2 (6 bases). The CDR3 is made up of 13 amino acids. Trimming removed 6 bases at V and 3 bases at J, with 9 bases between. CDR1 is ENHRY, CDR2 SYGVKD, per germline. The CDR3 nucleotides read TGTGCCATCAGCCAGACTAGCTACAATGAGCAGTTCTTC. This encodes CAISQTSYNEQFF.

This clonotype came up many times. The rearrangement links TRBV10-3 to TRBJ2-3; 8 bases match TRBD1. CDR1 is ENHRY, CDR2 SYGVKD, per germline. This CDR3 is built from 13 residues. The trim removed 10 bases at V and 2 bases at J, leaving 5 bases unmatched. In DNA, the CDR3 is TGTGCCACCTTGACAGGGGACACAGATACGCAGTATTTT. It encodes CATLTGDTDTQYF.

This clonotype was counted only a few times. The chain couples TRBV20-1 to TRBJ2-5, with 7 bases fitting TRBD1. Per the germline V gene, CDR1 is DFQATT and CDR2 is SNEGSKA (reference sequence). The CDR3 consists of 14 residues. V dropped 6 bases and J dropped 2; count of bases not matched to a gene: 9. The CDR3 here is CSAVIPGQQETQYF. CDR3 DNA sequence: TGCAGTGCAGTTATTCCGGGACAGCAAGAGACCCAGTACTTC.

A few counts support this clonotype. This chain connects TRBV7-6 to TRBJ2-2; no clear D gene. The V gene's germline CDR1 is SGHVS and CDR2 FNYEAQ. This CDR3 comprises 14 residues. Trimming removed 4 bases from V and 5 bases from J, with 11 bases in between. CDR3 sequence reads: CASSSRVGTGELFF. DNA for the CDR3: TGTGCCAGCAGCTCTCGCGTCGGGACCGGGGAGCTGTTTTTT.

There are many counts of this clonotype. The chain links TRBV20-1 to TRBJ2-5; D is unresolved. The CDR3 loop spans 13 amino acids. In germline, CDR1 is DFQATT, CDR2 SNEGSKA (reference sequence). With 4 bases removed from V and 1 base from J, the gap between germline ends came to 10 bases. CDR3 DNA: TGCAGTGCTACGAGTACAGCCCAAGAGACCCAGTACTTC. The encoded protein is CSATSTAQETQYF.

This clonotype was seen at least ten times. The J gene is TRBJ2-7, the V gene TRBV7-2; TRBD2 matches 9 bases. Germline V lookup: CDR1 SGHTA, CDR2 FQGNSA. CDR3 size: 15 residues. With 5 bases clipped from V and 1 base from J, the junction kept 6 bases outside the gene matches. The CDR3 loop reads CASSAVAGESYEQYF. In DNA, the CDR3 is TGTGCCAGCAGCGCGGTAGCGGGAGAGTCCTACGAGCAGTACTTC.

In its sample, this clonotype was seen many times. The chain combines TRBV7-8 with TRBJ2-1; TRBD1 matches at 9 bases. The J segment lost 11 bases and the V segment lost 5 bases, leaving 4 bases of the junction unmatched. Germline V gene sequence: CDR1 SGHVS, CDR2 FQNEAQ. The length of the CDR3 is 12 residues. The CDR3 DNA reads TGTGCCAGCAGCGTGGACAGGGGCAAGCAGTTCTTC. Residues: CASSVDRGKQFF. Supplemented by reference TRBV7-8 and TRBJ2-1, the full variable domain reads GAGVSQSPRYKVAKRGQDVALRCDPISGHVSLFWYQQALGQGPEFLTYFQNEAQLDKSGLPSDRFFAERPEGSVSTLKIQRTQQEDSAVYLCASSVDRGKQFFGPGTRLTVL.

In this sample, this clonotype turned up a few times. The chain combines TRBV5-6 with TRBJ2-3, with D uncertain. CDR3 length: 15 residues. From germline, CDR1 is SGHDT and CDR2 YYEEEE. The V end was cut by 3 bases, the J end by 1 base, with 12 bases between. As DNA, the CDR3 is TGTGCCAGCAGCTCTCACCTTTTGGGCACAGATACGCAGTATTTT. Translating it yields CASSSHLLGTDTQYF.

This clonotype was detected a few times. V is TRBV27 and J is TRBJ2-3; D is perhaps TRBD1 or TRBD2 (7 bases each). The CDR3 totals 17 residues. Germline-derived CDR1 and CDR2 are MNHEY and SMNVEV (reference sequence). The V end lost 2 bases, the J end lost 5 bases, and 20 bases lay between the germline ends. The CDR3 spells CASSLHLRQGGKDTQYF. The CDR3 DNA reads TGTGCCAGCAGTTTACATCTCCGGCAGGGGGGGAAAGATACGCAGTATTTT.

This clonotype appeared many times. The chain joins TRBV20-1 to TRBJ1-4; D unresolved. V lost 6 bases to trimming and J lost 7 bases, with 15 bases between them. There are 13 residues in the CDR3. Germline CDR1 reads DFQATT; CDR2 reads SNEGSKA (reference sequence). The CDR3 reads CSAQTRDSEKLFF. The CDR3 DNA reads as TGCAGTGCCCAAACACGGGATTCTGAAAAACTGTTTTTT.

This clonotype came up many times. The chain employs TRBV6-5 and TRBJ2-7, with D perhaps TRBD1 (7 bases). Trimming stripped 7 bases from V and 7 bases from J, with 11 bases between. In germline, CDR1 is MNHEY, CDR2 SVGAGI. The CDR3 spans 11 residues. CDR3 in amino acids: CASTAGGEQYF. Written as DNA, the CDR3 is TGTGCCAGCACCGCAGGGGGGGAGCAGTACTTC.

This clonotype showed up many times. The J gene is TRBJ2-5, the V gene TRBV6-5; 11 nucleotides agree with TRBD1. Germline CDR1 is MNHEY and CDR2 is SVGAGI. V gave up 4 bases and J gave up 5 bases; unmatched junction bases: 15. This CDR3 has 18 residues. CDR3 protein: CASSSLGLDRGLVETQYF. In nucleotides, the CDR3 is TGTGCCAGCAGTTCCCTCGGCTTGGACAGGGGGCTAGTGGAGACCCAGTACTTC.

This clonotype was observed many times. V gene TRBV5-1 combines with J gene TRBJ2-7; 8 bases align to TRBD1. CDR3 length equals 13 residues. Germline V CDR1 and CDR2: SGHRS, YFSETQ. After removal of 4 bases from V and 3 bases from J, the junction contained 3 bases not matched to a gene. CDR3 coding DNA: TGCGCCAGCAGCATGGACAGGGACTACGAGCAGTACGTC. Translation gives CASSMDRDYEQYV.